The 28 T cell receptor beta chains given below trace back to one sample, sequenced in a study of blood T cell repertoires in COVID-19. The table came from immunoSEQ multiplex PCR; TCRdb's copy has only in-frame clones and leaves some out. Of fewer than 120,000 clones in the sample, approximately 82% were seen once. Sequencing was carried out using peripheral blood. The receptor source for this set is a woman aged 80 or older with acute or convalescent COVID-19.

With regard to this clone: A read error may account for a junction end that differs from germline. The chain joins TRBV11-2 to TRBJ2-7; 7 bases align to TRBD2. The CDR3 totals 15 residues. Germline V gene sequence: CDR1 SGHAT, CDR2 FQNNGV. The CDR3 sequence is CASSVRFLGGYEQHF. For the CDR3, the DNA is TGTGCCAGCAGCGTCAGGTTTTTGGGGGGGTACGAGCAGCACTTC. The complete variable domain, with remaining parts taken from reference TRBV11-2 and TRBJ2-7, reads EAGVAQSPRYKIIEKRQSVAFWCNPISGHATLYWYQQILGQGPKLLIQFQNNGVVDDSQLPKDRFSAERLKGVDSTLKIQPAKLEDSAVYLCASSVRFLGGYEQHFGPGTRLTVT.

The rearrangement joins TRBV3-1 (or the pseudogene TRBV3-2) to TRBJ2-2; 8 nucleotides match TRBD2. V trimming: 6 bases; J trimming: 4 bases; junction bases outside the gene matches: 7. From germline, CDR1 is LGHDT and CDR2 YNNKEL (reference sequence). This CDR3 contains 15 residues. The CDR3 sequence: CASSQPGGVTGELFF. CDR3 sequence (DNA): TGTGCCAGCAGTCAGCCGGGAGGGGTCACCGGGGAGCTGTTTTTT.

In DNA, the CDR3 is TGCGCCAGCAGTTTTAGCGGGGCGGAAGAGACCCAGTACTTC. It translates to CASSFSGAEETQYF. The genes are TRBV10-2 and TRBJ2-5; the match to TRBD2 covers 8 bases. Germline V gene lookup returns CDR1 WSHSY and CDR2 SAAADI. The CDR3 length is 14 residues. V trimming: 5 bases; J trimming: 3 bases; junction bases outside the gene matches: 5.

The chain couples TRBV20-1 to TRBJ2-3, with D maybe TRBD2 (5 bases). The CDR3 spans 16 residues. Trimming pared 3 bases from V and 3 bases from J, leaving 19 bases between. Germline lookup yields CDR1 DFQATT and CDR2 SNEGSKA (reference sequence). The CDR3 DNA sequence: TGCAGTGCTAGTAAGGTGGTGGGCGGGTTAACAGATACGCAGTATTTT. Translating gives CSASKVVGGLTDTQYF.

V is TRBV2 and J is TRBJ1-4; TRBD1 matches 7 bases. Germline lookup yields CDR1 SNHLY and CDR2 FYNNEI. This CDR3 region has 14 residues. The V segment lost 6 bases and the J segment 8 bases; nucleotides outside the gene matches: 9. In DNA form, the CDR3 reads TGTGCCAGCAGCCCGGGGACAGTAGACGAAAAACTGTTTTTT. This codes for CASSPGTVDEKLFF.

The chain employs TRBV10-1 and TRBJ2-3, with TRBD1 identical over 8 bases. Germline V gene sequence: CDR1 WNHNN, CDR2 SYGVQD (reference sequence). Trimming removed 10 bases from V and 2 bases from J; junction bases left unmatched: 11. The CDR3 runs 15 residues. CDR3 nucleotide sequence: TGCGCCACGAAACTAGGACAGGGTGTCACAGATACGCAGTATTTT. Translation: CATKLGQGVTDTQYF.

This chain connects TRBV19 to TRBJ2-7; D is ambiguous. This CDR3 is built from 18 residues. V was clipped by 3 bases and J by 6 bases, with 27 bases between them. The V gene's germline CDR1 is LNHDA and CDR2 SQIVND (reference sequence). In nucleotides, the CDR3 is TGTGCCAGTAGTATCCCGATAATCCACACACCTAGTTCCCTCGAGCAGTACTTC. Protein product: CASSIPIIHTPSSLEQYF.

The CDR3 nucleotides read TGTGCCAGCAGTGAAACCTACCAGGGGGGAGAGACCCAGTACTTC. Translated: CASSETYQGGETQYF. V is TRBV2 and J is TRBJ2-5; D possibly corresponds to TRBD1 (7 bases). The CDR3 runs 15 residues. V was pared by 2 bases and J by 4 bases, with 14 bases between. CDR1 is SNHLY, CDR2 FYNNEI, per germline.

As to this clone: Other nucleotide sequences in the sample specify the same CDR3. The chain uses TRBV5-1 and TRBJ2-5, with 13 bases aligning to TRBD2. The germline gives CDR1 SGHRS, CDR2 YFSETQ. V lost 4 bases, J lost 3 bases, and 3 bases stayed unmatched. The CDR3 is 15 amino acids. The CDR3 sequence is CASSTGLAGEETQYF. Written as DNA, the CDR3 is TGCGCCAGCAGCACCGGACTAGCGGGGGAAGAGACCCAGTACTTC.

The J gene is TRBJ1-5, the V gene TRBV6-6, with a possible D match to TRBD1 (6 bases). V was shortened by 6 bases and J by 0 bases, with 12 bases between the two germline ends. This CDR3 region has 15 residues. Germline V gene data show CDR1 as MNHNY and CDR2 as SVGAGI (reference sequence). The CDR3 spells CASRGRGDSNQPQHF. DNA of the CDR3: TGTGCCAGCAGGGGGAGGGGGGATAGCAATCAGCCCCAGCATTTT.

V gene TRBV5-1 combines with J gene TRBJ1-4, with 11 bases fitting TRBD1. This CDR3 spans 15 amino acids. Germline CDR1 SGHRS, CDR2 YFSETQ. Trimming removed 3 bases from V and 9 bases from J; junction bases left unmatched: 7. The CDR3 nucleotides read TGCGCCAGCAGCTGGGGACAGGGGGGGTCAAAAAAACTGTTTTTT. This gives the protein CASSWGQGGSKKLFF.

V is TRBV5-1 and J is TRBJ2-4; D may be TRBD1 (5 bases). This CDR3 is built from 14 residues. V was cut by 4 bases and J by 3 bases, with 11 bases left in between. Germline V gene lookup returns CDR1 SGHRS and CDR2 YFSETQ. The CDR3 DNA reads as TGCGCCAGCAGCCCCGACAGAGACAAAAACATTCAGTACTTC. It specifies CASSPDRDKNIQYF.

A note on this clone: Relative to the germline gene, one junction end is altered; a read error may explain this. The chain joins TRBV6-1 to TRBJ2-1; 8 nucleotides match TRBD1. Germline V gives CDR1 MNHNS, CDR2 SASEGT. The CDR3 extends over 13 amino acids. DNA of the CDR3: TGTGCCAGCCGTGACAGGGGATACAATGAGCAGTTCTTC. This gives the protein CASRDRGYNEQFF.

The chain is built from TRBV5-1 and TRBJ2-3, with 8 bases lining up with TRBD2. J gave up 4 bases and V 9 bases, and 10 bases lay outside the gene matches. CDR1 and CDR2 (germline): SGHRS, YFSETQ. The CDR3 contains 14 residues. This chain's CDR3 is CATKTGGFADTQYF. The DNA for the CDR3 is TGCGCCACCAAAACGGGGGGGTTCGCAGATACGCAGTATTTT.

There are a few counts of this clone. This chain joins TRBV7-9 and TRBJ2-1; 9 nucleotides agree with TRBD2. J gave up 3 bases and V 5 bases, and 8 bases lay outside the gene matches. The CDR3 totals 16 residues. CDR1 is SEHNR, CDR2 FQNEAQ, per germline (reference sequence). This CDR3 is CASSHTGTSYYNEQFF. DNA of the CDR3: TGTGCCAGCAGCCACACCGGGACTAGCTACTACAATGAGCAGTTCTTC.

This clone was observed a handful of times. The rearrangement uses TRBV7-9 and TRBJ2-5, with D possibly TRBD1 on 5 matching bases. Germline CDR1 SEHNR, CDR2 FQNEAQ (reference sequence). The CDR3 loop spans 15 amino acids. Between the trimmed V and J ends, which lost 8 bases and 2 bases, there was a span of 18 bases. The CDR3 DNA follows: TGTGCCAGCGCAAGGGGCATTCGTGGGCAAGAGACCCAGTACTTC. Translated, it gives CASARGIRGQETQYF.

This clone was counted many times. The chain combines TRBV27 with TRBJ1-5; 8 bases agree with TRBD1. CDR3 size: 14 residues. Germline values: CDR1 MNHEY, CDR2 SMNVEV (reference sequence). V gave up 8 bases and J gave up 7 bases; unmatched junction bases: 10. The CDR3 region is CASRPDRGGQPQHF. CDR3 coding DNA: TGTGCCAGCCGCCCCGACAGGGGAGGACAGCCCCAGCATTTT.

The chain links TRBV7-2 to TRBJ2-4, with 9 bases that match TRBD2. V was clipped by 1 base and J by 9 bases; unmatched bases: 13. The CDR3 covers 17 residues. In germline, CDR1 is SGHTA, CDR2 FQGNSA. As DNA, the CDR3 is TGTGCCAGCAGCTTAGGGGGCCTACTAGCGGGTGGTGTCATTCAGTACTTC. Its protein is CASSLGGLLAGGVIQYF.

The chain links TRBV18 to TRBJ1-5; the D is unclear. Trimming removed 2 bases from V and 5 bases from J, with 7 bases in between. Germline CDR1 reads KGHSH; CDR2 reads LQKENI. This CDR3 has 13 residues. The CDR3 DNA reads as TGTGCCAGCTCACCAGGCCAGGATCAGCCCCAGCATTTT. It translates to CASSPGQDQPQHF.

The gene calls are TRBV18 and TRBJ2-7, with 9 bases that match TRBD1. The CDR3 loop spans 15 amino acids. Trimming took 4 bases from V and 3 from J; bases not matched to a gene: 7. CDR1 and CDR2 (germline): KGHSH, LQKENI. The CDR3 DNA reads TGTGCCAGCTCACTCGAACAGGGGGCGAGCTACGAGCAGTACTTC. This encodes CASSLEQGASYEQYF.

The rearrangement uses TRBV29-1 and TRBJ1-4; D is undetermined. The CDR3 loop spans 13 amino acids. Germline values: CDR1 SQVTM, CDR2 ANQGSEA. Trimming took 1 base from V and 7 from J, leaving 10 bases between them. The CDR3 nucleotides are TGCAGCGTTGAAGGCCCGTTGAGTGAAAAACTGTTTTTT. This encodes CSVEGPLSEKLFF.

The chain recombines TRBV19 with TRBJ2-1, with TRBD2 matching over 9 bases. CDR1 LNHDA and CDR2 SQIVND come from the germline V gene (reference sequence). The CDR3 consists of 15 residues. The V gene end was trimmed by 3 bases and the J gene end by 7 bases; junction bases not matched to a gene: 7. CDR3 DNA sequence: TGTGCCAGTAGTATTGGCGGGGGGGCCGGGAATGAGCAGTTCTTC. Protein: CASSIGGGAGNEQFF.

The CDR3 DNA follows: TGCAGCGTTGTAGTCCCGGGAACAGATACGCAGTATTTT. Translated: CSVVVPGTDTQYF. The chain joins TRBV29-1 to TRBJ2-3, with D possibly TRBD2 on 5 matching bases. Trimming removed 4 bases at V and 3 bases at J, with 11 bases between. Germline values: CDR1 SQVTM, CDR2 ANQGSEA. The CDR3 runs 13 residues.

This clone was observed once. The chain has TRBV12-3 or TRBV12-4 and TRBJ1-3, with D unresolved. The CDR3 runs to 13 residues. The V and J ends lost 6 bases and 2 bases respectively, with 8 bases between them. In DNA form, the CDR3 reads TGTGCCAGCAGGTTCGGGGCTGGAAACACCATATATTTT. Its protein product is CASRFGAGNTIYF.

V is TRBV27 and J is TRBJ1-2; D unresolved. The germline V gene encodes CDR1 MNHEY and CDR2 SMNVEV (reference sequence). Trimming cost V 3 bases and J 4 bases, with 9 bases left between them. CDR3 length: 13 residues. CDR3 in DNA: TGTGCCAGCAGTTTCGGAGGACTCTATGGCTACACCTTC. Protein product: CASSFGGLYGYTF.

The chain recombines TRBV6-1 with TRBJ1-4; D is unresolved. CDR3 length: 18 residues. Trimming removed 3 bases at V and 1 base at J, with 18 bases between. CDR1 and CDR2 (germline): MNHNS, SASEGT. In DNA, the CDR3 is TGTGCCAGCAGTGAGATGGCGACGGCGGCGAGAACTAATGAAAAACTGTTTTTT. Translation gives CASSEMATAARTNEKLFF.

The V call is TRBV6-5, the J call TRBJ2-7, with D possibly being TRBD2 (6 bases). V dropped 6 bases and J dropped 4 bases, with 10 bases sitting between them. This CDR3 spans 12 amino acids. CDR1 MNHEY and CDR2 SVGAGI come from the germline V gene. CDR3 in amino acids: CASRRGWYEQYF. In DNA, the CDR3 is TGTGCCAGCAGACGGGGGTGGTACGAGCAGTACTTC.

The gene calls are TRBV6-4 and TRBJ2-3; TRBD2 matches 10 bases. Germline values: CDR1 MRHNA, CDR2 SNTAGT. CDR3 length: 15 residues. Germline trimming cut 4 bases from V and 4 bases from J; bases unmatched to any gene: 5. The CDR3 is CASSALAGAPDTQYF. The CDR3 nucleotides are TGTGCCAGCAGTGCCCTAGCGGGGGCACCAGATACGCAGTATTTT.